The rows below give T cell receptor beta chains drawn from one sample of a study of neurological immune-mediated disorders. TCRdb reanalysed the 5' RACE reads using MiXCR and keeps one entry per CDR3 protein. The sample has some 16,000 distinct CDR3 sequences, roughly 14% seen once; the top ten hold roughly an eighth. Material: PBMCs. These receptors were obtained from a man in his 60s with HTLV-1-associated myelopathy (HAM/TSP). The CDR3 runs from the conserved cysteine through the conserved F or W. The order of the fields is D gene, V gene, J gene, clone size, CDR3 protein, CDR3 DNA. The D gene is left open where the match is weak. For some rows the clone size is stated as once, few or many, or as a class when expanded; others skip it.

TRBD1,TRBV19,TRBJ1-6,many,CASSAGTGGSSPLHF,TGTGCCAGTAGTGCCGGGACAGGGGGCTCTTCACCCCTCCACTTT
.,TRBV6-2/TRBV6-3,TRBJ2-1,many,CASSYPGQFGRNEQFF,TGTGCCAGCAGTTACCCCGGACAGTTTGGTAGGAATGAGCAGTTCTTC
.,TRBV7-9,TRBJ1-1,many,CASSIHIQGVRTEAFF,TGTGCCAGCAGCATCCACATACAGGGAGTTAGGACTGAAGCTTTCTTT
TRBD2,TRBV5-1,TRBJ2-2,large,CASSYDAGGTGELFF,TGCGCCAGCAGCTATGATGCGGGAGGCACCGGGGAGCTGTTTTTT
.,TRBV5-5,TRBJ2-1,many,CASSQDGDSYNEQFF,TGTGCCAGCAGCCAGGACGGTGACTCCTACAATGAGCAGTTCTTC
.,TRBV29-1,TRBJ2-7,many,CSVAGGLYEQYF,TGCAGCGTTGCTGGCGGTTTGTACGAGCAGTACTTC
TRBD1,TRBV6-1,TRBJ2-3,many,CASRDRVGTDTQYF,TGTGCCAGCAGGGACAGGGTGGGCACAGATACGCAGTATTTT
.,TRBV7-2,TRBJ2-1,many,CASSPRSQGGYNEQFF,TGTGCCAGCAGCCCCCGGTCCCAGGGCGGCTACAATGAGCAGTTCTTC
.,TRBV29-1,TRBJ1-1,many,CSVERGGRAFF,TGCAGCGTTGAAAGGGGGGGGCGGGCTTTCTTT
.,TRBV11-2,TRBJ2-7,many,CASSFLSGTYEQYF,TGTGCCAGCAGCTTCTTATCGGGAACCTACGAGCAGTACTTC
.,TRBV3-1,TRBJ2-1,many,CASSKRSVNEQFF,TGTGCCAGCAGCAAACGTTCGGTCAATGAGCAGTTCTTC
.,TRBV13,TRBJ1-1,many,CASSVGRGGGTEAFF,TGTGCCAGCAGTGTGGGCAGGGGAGGGGGCACTGAAGCTTTCTTT
TRBD1,TRBV7-8,TRBJ2-7,many,CASSRGQGGYEQYF,TGTGCCAGCAGCCGGGGACAGGGAGGTTACGAGCAGTACTTC
.,TRBV5-1,TRBJ1-6,many,CASSSSGGRNSPLHF,TGCGCCAGCAGCTCTTCGGGGGGCCGGAATTCACCCCTCCACTTT
.,TRBV5-1,TRBJ1-4,many,CASSLGGTNEKLFF,TGCGCCAGCAGCTTAGGGGGGACTAATGAAAAACTGTTTTTT
.,TRBV7-6,TRBJ1-6,many,CASSPARVRGYNSPLHF,TGTGCCAGCAGCCCGGCTCGAGTAAGGGGCTATAATTCACCCCTCCACTTT
TRBD2,TRBV20-1,TRBJ2-7,many,CSASRSGGGSYEQYF,TGCAGTGCTAGTCGTAGCGGGGGGGGCTCCTACGAGCAGTACTTC
TRBD1,TRBV4-1,TRBJ1-2,many,CASSQAGQTFYGYTF,TGCGCCAGCAGCCAAGCGGGACAGACCTTCTATGGCTACACCTTC
TRBD2,TRBV12-3/TRBV12-4,TRBJ2-5,many,CASSPGIAGGLETQYF,TGTGCCAGCAGCCCGGGGATAGCGGGGGGGCTAGAGACCCAGTACTTC
.,TRBV6-5,TRBJ1-5,many,CATQRGGGNQPQHF,TGTGCCACACAGAGGGGGGGCGGCAATCAGCCCCAGCATTTT
.,TRBV20-1,TRBJ2-1,many,CSASLIVRGEQFF,TGCAGTGCTAGCTTGATAGTTCGGGGTGAGCAGTTCTTC
.,TRBV29-1,TRBJ2-2,many,CSVELRNTGELFF,TGCAGCGTTGAATTGCGTAACACCGGGGAGCTGTTTTTT
TRBD2,TRBV6-6,TRBJ2-1,many,CASTPGTSTGEQFF,TGTGCCAGCACCCCGGGGACTAGCACCGGTGAGCAGTTCTTC
.,TRBV13,TRBJ1-3,many,CASRGGGSYSGNTIYF,TGTGCCAGCAGAGGTGGGGGTTCTTACTCTGGAAACACCATATATTTT
.,TRBV5-6,TRBJ2-1,.,CASSLRVGVSNEQFF,TGTGCCAGCAGCCTGAGGGTCGGGGTTTCGAATGAGCAGTTCTTC